A single T cell receptor beta chain is shown here with its context. This sample was taken from a study of cytomegalovirus exposure and HLA in healthy donors. V shed 1 base and J shed 8 bases, with 9 bases lying between them. The CDR3 covers 14 residues. The germline CDR1 and CDR2 sequences are LNHNV and YYDKDF (reference sequence). PCR involved 60 Vbeta and 13 Jbeta primers. Sequenced by immunoSEQ multiplex PCR; TCRdb stores in-frame clones only, minus some. Here the sample spans approximately 180,000 clones, approximately 70% being singletons. Sequenced material: PBMCs. V gene TRBV15 combines with J gene TRBJ1-6; D might be TRBD1 (5 bases). The clonotype comes from a human donor in good health. CDR3 region: CATSRGGGDSPLHF. The CDR3 nucleotides read TGTGCCACCAGCAGAGGTGGGGGGGATTCACCCCTCCACTTT.